This TCR beta chain was identified during a study of OX40 agonist ivuxolimab in advanced cancers. Study at large: The dose of intravenous ivuxolimab that patients received every 2 weeks ranged from 0.01 to 10 mg/kg.

Some clones are missing from TCRdb's copy, which holds only in-frame ones; the method was immunoSEQ multiplex PCR. The sample carries approximately 82,000 clones, roughly 89% recorded once. Autoimmune disease history or systemic immunosuppression barred patients. This CDR3 spans 15 amino acids. Trimming removed 1 base at V and 6 bases at J, with 14 bases between. Germline V gene lookup returns CDR1 SGHVS and CDR2 FQNEAQ. Study-level results: Low normalized T-cell clonal expansion also characterized some of the nonresponders.

Turning to this clone: The antigen is undetermined.

The TCR was taken from an adult with an advanced solid tumor such as melanoma, head and neck, liver or kidney cancer. V is TRBV7-8 and J is TRBJ2-3; possible D gene TRBD2, 6 bases. Sequenced material: CD4+ or CD8+ T cells sorted from blood, taken in a trial of the OX40 agonist ivuxolimab. The CDR3 DNA follows: TGTGCCAGCAGCTTAGATGGAGGGAACGAGGATACGCAGTATTTT. Translating it yields CASSLDGGNEDTQYF. The full variable domain, in which reference TRBV7-8 and TRBJ2-3 provide the parts outside the CDR3, is GAGVSQSPRYKVAKRGQDVALRCDPISGHVSLFWYQQALGQGPEFLTYFQNEAQLDKSGLPSDRFFAERPEGSVSTLKIQRTQQEDSAVYLCASSLDGGNEDTQYFGPGTRLTVL.